This TCR beta chain was recorded in a study of blood T cells in healthy people across ages. The authors ran a second PCR of about 7 to 11 cycles using a sample-barcoded 5' primer and a J-beta primer mix. One entry per CDR3 protein, called by TCRdb with MiXCR from the 5' RACE reads. The sample has around 780,000 distinct CDR3 sequences, about 26% seen once; the top ten hold about 3%. As regards this clonotype: What it binds is not known.

Findings and limits, study-wide: The study regarded diversity estimates from one million T cells as underestimates. CMV status of donors was unknown, possibly confounding expanded clonotype changes.

The CDR3 runs to 16 residues. CDR1 SGHRS and CDR2 YFSETQ come from the germline V gene. V was trimmed by 4 bases and J by 0 bases, leaving 16 bases between them. These data are also associated with another study on T cells of mothers and their children. That report adds: Donors were a few healthy Caucasian mothers and their six children.

This sequence was found in a boy under 18 in good health. The sequenced material came from blood. The chain links TRBV5-1 to TRBJ1-1; D gene uncertain. The CDR3 loop is CASSPNTYSLNTEAFF. The CDR3 DNA is TGCGCCAGCAGCCCAAACACCTACAGCTTGAACACTGAAGCTTTCTTT.